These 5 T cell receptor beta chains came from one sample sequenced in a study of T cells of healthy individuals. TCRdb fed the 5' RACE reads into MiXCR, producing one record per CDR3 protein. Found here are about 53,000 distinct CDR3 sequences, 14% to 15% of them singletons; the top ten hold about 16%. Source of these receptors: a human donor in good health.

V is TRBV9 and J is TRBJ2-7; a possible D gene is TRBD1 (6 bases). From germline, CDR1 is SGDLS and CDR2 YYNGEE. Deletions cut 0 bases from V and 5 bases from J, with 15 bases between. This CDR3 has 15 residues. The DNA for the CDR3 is TGTGCCAGCAGCGTAGAAGGGACAACGTTCGACGAGCAGTACTTC. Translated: CASSVEGTTFDEQYF.

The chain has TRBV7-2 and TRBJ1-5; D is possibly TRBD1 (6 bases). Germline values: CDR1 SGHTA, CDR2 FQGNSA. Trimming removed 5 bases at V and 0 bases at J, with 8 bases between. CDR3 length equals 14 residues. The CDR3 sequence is CASSGTNSNQPQHF. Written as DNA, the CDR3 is TGTGCCAGCAGCGGGACAAATAGCAATCAGCCCCAGCATTTT. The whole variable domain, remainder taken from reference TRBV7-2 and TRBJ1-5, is GAGVSQSPSNKVTEKGKDVELRCDPISGHTALYWYRQSLGQGLEFLIYFQGNSAPDKSGLPSDRFSAERTGGSVSTLTIQRTQQEDSAVYLCASSGTNSNQPQHFGDGTRLSIL.

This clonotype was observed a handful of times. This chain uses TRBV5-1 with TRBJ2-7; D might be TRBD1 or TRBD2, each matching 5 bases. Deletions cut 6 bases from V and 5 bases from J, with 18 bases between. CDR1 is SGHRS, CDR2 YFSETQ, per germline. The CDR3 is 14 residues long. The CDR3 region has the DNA TGCGCCAGCAAGATCAGGGTTCGGGGACACGAGCAGTACTTC. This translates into CASKIRVRGHEQYF.

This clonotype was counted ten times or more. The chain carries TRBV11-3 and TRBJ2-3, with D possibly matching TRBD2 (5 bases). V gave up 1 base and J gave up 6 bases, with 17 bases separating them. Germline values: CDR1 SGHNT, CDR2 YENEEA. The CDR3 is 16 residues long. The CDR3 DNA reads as TGTGCCAGCAGCTTAGGTGAGGGCCCTTCCTCGGATACGCAGTATTTT. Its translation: CASSLGEGPSSDTQYF.

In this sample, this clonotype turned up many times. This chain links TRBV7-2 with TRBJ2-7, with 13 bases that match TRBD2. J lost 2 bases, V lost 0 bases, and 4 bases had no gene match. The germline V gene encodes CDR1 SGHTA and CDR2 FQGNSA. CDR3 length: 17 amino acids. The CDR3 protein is CASSLATSGRSPYEQYF. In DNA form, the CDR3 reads TGTGCCAGCAGCTTAGCGACTAGCGGGAGGAGTCCCTACGAGCAGTACTTC.